Sequencing of this T cell receptor beta chain was carried out in a study of response to subunit inactivated influenza vaccine. V was pared by 2 bases and J by 7 bases, with 20 bases between. CDR1 and CDR2 from the germline V gene are MNHEY and SVGAGI. CDR3 length: 17 residues. Each CDR3 protein gets one entry after TCRdb re-called the RT-PCR reads with MiXCR. The sample holds about 570,000 distinct CDR3 sequences, 10% to 12% seen once. This clonotype was seen more than once but under ten times. This sample also appeared in a second study, on T cells expressing NK-cell markers. As that report states: cDNA encoding TCR beta was synthesized via 5'RACE template switching incorporating UMIs. Investigators obtained TCR beta repertoires from sorted CD3+CD56+NKG2C+, CD3+CD56+NKG2C- and CD3+CD56-NKG2C+ T cells. Out of eight donors sequenced, seven tested HCMV-seropositive and the remaining one seronegative. Six of the donors carried dominant NKG2C+ clonotypes that took up roughly 1.0-8% of their CD8+ T cells. There remained a lack of clarity about HCMV specificity of expanded NKG2C+ T cell clones.

This TCR was sampled from a man in his forties or fifties who received an inactivated influenza vaccine. This sample comprised PBMCs from blood, obtained on the day of vaccination. V usage is TRBV6-5 and J usage is TRBJ1-4, with D unresolved. CDR3 amino acids: CASSYAYLGPAGEKLFF. CDR3 DNA: TGTGCCAGCAGTTACGCCTATTTGGGCCCTGCGGGTGAAAAACTGTTTTTT.